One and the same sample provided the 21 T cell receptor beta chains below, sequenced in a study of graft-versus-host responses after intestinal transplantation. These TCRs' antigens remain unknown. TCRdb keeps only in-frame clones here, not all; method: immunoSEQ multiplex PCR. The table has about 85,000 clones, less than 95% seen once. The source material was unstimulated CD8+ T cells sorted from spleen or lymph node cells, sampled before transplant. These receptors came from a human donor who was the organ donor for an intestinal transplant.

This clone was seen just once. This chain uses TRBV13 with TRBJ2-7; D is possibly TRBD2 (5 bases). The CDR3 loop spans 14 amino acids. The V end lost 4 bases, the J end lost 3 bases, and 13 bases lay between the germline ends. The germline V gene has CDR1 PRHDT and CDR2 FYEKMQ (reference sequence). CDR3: CASSSAVEGYEQYF. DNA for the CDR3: TGTGCCAGCAGCTCCGCAGTTGAGGGCTACGAGCAGTACTTC.

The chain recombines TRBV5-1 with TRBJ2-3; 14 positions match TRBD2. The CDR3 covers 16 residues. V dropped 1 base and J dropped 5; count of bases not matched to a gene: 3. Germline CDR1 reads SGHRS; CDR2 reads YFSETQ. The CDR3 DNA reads TGCGCCAGCAGCTTGTCTGGACTAGCGGGGGGAGATACGCAGTATTTT. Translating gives CASSLSGLAGGDTQYF.

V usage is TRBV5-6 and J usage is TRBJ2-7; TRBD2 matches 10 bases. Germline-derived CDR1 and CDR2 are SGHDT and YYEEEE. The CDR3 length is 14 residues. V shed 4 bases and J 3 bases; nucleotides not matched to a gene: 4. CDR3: CASSRIAGGYEQYF. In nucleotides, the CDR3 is TGTGCCAGCAGCAGAATAGCGGGAGGCTACGAGCAGTACTTC.

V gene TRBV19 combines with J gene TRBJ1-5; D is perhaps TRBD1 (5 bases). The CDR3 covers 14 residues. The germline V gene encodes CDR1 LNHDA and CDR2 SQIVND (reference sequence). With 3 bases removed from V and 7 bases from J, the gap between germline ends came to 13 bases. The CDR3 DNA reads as TGTGCCAGTAGTATGCAGGGAGGGGTGCAGCCCCAGCATTTT. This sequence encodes CASSMQGGVQPQHF.

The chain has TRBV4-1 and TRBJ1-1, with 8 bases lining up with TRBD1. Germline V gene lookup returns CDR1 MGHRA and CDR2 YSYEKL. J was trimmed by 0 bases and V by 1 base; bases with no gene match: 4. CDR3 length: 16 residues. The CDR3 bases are TGCGCCAGCAGCCAAGTAGGGACAGGAATGAACACTGAAGCTTTCTTT. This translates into CASSQVGTGMNTEAFF.

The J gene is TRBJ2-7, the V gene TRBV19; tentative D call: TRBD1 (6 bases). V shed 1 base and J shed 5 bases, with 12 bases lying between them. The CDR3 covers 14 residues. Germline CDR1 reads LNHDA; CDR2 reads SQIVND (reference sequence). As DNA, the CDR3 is TGTGCCAGTAGTATAGCCCTCAGGGGCGACGAGCAGTACTTC. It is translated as CASSIALRGDEQYF.

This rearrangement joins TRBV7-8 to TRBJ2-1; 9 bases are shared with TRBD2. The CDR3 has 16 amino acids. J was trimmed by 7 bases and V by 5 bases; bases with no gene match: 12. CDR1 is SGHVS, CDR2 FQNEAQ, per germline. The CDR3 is CASSGLAGPLGNEQFF. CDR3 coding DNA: TGTGCCAGCAGCGGCCTAGCGGGACCGTTAGGGAATGAGCAGTTCTTC.

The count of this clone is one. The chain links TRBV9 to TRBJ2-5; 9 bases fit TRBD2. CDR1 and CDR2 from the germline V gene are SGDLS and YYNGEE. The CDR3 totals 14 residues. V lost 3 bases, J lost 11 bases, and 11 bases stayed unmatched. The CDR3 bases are TGTGCCAGCAGCGGTCTGAGCGGGGGGCCTCTGCAGTACTTC. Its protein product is CASSGLSGGPLQYF.

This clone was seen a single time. CDR3 DNA: TGTGCCAGCAGGTCTCTAGCGACGGAGCAGTTCTTC. This translates into CASRSLATEQFF. The V gene is TRBV7-9, the J gene TRBJ2-1; the D gene is possibly TRBD2 (6 bases). Deletions cut 6 bases from V and 10 bases from J, with 13 bases between. CDR3 length: 12 amino acids. CDR1 is SEHNR, CDR2 FQNEAQ, per germline (reference sequence).

Written as DNA, the CDR3 is TGTGCCAGCAGTGAATGGGGGACAGGGGTCCGTGGCGAGCAGTACTTC. Its translation: CASSEWGTGVRGEQYF. The chain combines TRBV25-1 with TRBJ2-5; 10 bases align to TRBD1. The J call may be faulty, since TRBJ2-7 better matches the DNA end. CDR1 MGHDK and CDR2 SYGVNS come from the germline V gene. This CDR3 has 16 amino acids.

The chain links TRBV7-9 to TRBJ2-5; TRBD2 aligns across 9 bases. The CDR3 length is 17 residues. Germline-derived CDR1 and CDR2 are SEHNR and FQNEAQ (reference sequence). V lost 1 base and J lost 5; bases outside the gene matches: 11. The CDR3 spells CASSLESSGAILETQYF. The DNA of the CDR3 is TGTGCCAGCAGCTTAGAGTCTAGCGGGGCTATACTGGAGACCCAGTACTTC.

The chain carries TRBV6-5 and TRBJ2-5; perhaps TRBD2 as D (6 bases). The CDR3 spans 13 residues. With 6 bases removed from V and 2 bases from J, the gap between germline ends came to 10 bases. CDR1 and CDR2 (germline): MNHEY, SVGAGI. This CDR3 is CASSTGEQETQYF. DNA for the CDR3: TGTGCCAGCAGCACGGGGGAACAAGAGACCCAGTACTTC.

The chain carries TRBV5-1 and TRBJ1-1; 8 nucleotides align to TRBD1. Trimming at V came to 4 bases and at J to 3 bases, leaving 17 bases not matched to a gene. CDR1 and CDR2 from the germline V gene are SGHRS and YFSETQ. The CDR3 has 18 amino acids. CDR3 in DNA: TGCGCCAGCAGCGCGGGAGGGACAGGTACTACGGCGGACACTGAAGCTTTCTTT. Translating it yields CASSAGGTGTTADTEAFF.

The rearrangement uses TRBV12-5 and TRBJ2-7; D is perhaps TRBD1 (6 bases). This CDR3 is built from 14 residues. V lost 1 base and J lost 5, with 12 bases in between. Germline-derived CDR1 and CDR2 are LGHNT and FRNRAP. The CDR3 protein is CASGLEQGGHEQYF. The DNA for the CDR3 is TGTGCTAGTGGTTTGGAACAGGGCGGGCACGAGCAGTACTTC.

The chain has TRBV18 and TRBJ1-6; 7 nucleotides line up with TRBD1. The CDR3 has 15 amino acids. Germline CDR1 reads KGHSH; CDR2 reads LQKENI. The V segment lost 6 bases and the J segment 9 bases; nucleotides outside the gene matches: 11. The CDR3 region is CASSPTTGQTSPLHF. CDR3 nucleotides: TGTGCCAGCTCCCCGACGACAGGGCAGACTTCACCCCTCCACTTT.

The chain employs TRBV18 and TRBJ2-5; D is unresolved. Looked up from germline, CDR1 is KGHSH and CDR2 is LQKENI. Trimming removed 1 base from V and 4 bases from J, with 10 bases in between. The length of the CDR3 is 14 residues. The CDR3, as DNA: TGTGCCAGCTCACCACGTGCCCCCCCAGAGACCCAGTACTTC. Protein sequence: CASSPRAPPETQYF.

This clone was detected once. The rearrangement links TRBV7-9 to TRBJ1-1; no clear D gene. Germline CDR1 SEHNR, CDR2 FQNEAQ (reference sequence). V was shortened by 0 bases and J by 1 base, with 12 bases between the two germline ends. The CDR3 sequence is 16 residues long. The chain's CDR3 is CASSLARLEGNTEAFF. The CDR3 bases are TGTGCCAGCAGCTTAGCTCGACTCGAAGGGAACACTGAAGCTTTCTTT.

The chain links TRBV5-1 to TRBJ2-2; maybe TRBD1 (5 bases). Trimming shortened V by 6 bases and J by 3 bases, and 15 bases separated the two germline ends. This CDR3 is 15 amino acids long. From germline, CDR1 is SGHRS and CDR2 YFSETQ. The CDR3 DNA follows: TGCGCCAGCATGGGCGACAGCCCGTACACCGGGGAGCTGTTTTTT. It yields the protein CASMGDSPYTGELFF.

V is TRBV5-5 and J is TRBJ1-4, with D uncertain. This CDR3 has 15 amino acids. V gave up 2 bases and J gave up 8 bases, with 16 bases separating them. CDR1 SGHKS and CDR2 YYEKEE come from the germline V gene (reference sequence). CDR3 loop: CASSLGVSLPEKLFF. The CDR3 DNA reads TGTGCCAGCAGCTTAGGAGTGAGTTTACCGGAAAAACTGTTTTTT.

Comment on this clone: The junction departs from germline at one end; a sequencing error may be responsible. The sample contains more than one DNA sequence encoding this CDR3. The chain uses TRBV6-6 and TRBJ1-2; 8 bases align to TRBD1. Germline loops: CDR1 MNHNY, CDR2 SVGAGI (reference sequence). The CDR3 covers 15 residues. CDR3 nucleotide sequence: TGCGCCAGCAGTTACCCGGGACAGGTTCACTATGGCTACACCTTC. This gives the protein CASSYPGQVHYGYTF.

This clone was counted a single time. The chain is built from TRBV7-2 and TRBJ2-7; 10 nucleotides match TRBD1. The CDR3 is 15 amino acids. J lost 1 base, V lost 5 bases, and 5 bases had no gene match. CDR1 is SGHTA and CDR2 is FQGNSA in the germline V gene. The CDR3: CASSLGQGYSYEQYF. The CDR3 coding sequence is TGTGCCAGCAGCCTGGGACAGGGGTATTCCTACGAGCAGTACTTC. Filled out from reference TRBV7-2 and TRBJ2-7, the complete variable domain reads GAGVSQSPSNKVTEKGKDVELRCDPISGHTALYWYRQSLGQGLEFLIYFQGNSAPDKSGLPSDRFSAERTGGSVSTLTIQRTQQEDSAVYLCASSLGQGYSYEQYFGPGTRLTVT.